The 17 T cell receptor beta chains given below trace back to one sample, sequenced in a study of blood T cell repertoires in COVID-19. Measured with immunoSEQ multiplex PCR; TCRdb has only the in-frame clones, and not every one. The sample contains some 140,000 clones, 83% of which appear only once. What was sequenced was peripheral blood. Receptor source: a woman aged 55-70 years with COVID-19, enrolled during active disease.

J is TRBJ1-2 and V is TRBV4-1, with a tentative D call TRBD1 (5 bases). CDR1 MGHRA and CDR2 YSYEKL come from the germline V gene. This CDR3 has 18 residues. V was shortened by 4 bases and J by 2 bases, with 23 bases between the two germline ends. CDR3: CASSRTLSPGLLNYGYTF. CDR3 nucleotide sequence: TGCGCCAGCAGCCGCACACTGTCTCCGGGACTCCTCAACTATGGCTACACCTTC.

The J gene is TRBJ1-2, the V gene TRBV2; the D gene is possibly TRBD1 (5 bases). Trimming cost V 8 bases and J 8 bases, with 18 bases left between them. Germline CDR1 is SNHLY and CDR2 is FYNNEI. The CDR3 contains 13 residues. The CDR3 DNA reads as TGTGCCAGCTTAAGGTGGGGGGATGGCGGCTACACCTTC. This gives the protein CASLRWGDGGYTF. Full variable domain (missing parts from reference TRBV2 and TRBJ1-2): EPEVTQTPSHQVTQMGQEVILRCVPISNHLYFYWYRQILGQKVEFLVSFYNNEISEKSEIFDDQFSVERPDGSNFTLKIRSTKLEDSAMYFCASLRWGDGGYTFGSGTRLTVV.

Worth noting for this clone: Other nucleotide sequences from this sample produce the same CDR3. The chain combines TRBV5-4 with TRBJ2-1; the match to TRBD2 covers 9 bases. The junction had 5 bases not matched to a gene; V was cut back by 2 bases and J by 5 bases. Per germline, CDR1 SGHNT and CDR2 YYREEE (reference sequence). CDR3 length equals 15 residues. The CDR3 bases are TGTGCCAGCAGCTTCCTGACTAGCGGAAACAATGAGCAGTTCTTC. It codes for CASSFLTSGNNEQFF.

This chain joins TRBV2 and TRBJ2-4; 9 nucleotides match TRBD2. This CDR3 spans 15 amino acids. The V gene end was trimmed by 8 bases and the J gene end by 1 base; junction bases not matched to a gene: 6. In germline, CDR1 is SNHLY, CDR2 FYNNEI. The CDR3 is CASGLAGVAKNIQYF. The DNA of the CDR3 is TGTGCCAGCGGCTTAGCGGGAGTTGCCAAAAACATTCAGTACTTC.

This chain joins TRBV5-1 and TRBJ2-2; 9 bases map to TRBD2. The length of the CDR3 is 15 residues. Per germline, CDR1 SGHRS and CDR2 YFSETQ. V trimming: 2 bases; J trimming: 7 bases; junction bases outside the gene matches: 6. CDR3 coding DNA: TGCGCCAGCAGCTTCGCGGGAGGGCCGGACGGGGAGCTGTTTTTT. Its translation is CASSFAGGPDGELFF. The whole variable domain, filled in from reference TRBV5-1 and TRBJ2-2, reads KAGVTQTPRYLIKTRGQQVTLSCSPISGHRSVSWYQQTPGQGLQFLFEYFSETQRNKGNFPGRFSGRQFSNSRSEMNVSTLELGDSALYLCASSFAGGPDGELFFGEGSRLTVL.

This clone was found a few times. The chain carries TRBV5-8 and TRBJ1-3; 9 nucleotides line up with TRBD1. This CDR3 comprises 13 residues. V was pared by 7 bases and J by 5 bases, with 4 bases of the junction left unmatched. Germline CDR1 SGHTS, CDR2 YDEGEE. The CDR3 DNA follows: TGTGCCAGCGGTGGACAGGGGAGAAACACCATATATTTT. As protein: CASGGQGRNTIYF.

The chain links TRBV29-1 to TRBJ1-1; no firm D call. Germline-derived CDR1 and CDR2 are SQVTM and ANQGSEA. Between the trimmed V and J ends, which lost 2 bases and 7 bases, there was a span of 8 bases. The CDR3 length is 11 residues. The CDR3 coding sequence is TGCAGCGTTGAAACCGGGGTTGAAGCTTTCTTT. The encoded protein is CSVETGVEAFF. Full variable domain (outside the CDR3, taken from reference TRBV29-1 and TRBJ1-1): SAVISQKPSRDICQRGTSLTIQCQVDSQVTMMFWYRQQPGQSLTLIATANQGSEATYESGFVIDKFPISRPNLTFSTLTVSNMSPEDSSIYLCSVETGVEAFFGQGTRLTVV.

The CDR3: CASSLAGPGVRGNTIYF. In nucleotides, the CDR3 is TGTGCCAGCAGCTTGGCCGGCCCAGGTGTTAGGGGAAACACCATATATTTT. The chain employs TRBV5-6 and TRBJ1-3; D remains unclear. Looked up from germline, CDR1 is SGHDT and CDR2 is YYEEEE. Deletions cut 0 bases from V and 4 bases from J, with 17 bases between. The CDR3 sequence is 17 residues long.

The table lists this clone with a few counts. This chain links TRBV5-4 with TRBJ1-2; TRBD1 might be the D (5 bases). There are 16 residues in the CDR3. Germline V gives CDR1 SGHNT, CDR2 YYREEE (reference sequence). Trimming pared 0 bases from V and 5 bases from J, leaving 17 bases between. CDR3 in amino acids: CASSLAQGGTPYGYTF. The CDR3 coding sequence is TGTGCCAGCAGCTTGGCCCAGGGCGGAACTCCTTATGGCTACACCTTC.

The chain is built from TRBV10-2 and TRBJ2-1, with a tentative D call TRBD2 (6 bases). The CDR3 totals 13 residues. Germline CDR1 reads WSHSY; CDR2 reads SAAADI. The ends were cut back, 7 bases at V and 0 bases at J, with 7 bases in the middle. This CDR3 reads CASIGSSYNEQFF. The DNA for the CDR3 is TGCGCCAGCATCGGGAGCTCCTACAATGAGCAGTTCTTC.

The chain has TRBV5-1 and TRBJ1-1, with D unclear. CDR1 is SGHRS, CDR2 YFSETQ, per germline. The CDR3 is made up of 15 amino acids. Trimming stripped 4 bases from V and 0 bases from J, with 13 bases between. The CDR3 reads CASSLRGNMNTEAFF. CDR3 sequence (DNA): TGCGCCAGCAGCCTGCGGGGTAACATGAACACTGAAGCTTTCTTT.

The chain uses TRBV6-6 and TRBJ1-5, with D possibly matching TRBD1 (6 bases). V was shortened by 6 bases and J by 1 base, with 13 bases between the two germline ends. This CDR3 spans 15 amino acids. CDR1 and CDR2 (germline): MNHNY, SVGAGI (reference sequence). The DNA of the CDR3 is TGTGCCAGCAGCCGGGAGGGGGGAAGCAATCAGCCCCAGCATTTT. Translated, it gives CASSREGGSNQPQHF.

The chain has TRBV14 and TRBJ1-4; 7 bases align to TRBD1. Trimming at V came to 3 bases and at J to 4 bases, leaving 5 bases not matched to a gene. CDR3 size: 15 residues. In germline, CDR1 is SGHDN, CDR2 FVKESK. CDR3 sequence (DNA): TGTGCCAGCAGCCAGGTACAGGGGTATAATGAAAAACTGTTTTTT. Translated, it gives CASSQVQGYNEKLFF. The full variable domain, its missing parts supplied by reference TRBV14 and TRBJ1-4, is EAGVTQFPSHSVIEKGQTVTLRCDPISGHDNLYWYRRVMGKEIKFLLHFVKESKQDESGMPNNRFLAERTGGTYSTLKVQPAELEDSGVYFCASSQVQGYNEKLFFGSGTQLSVL.

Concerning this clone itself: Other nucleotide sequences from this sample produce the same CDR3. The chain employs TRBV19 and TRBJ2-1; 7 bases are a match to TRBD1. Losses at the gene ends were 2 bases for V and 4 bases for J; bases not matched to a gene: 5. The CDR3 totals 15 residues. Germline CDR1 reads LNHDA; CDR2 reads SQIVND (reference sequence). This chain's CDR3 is CASSIRTGTYNEQFF. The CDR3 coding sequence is TGTGCCAGTAGTATAAGGACAGGTACATACAATGAGCAGTTCTTC.

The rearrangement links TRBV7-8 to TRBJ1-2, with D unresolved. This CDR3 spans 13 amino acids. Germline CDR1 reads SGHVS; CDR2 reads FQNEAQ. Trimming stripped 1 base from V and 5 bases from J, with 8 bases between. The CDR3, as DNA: TGTGCCAGCAGCTTAGAGCCTCGGTATGGCTACACCTTC. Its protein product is CASSLEPRYGYTF.

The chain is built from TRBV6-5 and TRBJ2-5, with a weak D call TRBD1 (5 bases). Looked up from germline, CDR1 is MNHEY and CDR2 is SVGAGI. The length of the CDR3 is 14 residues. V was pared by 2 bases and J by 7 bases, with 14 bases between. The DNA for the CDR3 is TGTGCCAGCAGTTACGACGTAGGGGTAGGGACCCAGTACTTC. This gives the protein CASSYDVGVGTQYF.

The CDR3 bases are TGTGCCAGCAGCCAAGATGGGGGACAGCAAAACACTGAAGCTTTCTTT. It translates to CASSQDGGQQNTEAFF. The chain links TRBV3-1 (or the pseudogene TRBV3-2) to TRBJ1-1; TRBD1 matches 7 bases. Germline V lookup: CDR1 LGHDT, CDR2 YNNKEL (reference sequence). The CDR3 has 16 amino acids. Trimming at V came to 0 bases and at J to 2 bases, leaving 6 bases not matched to a gene.